A single sample is the source of the 18 T cell receptor beta chains below, sequenced in a study of early T cells in non-severe SARS-CoV-2 infection. TCRdb reanalysed the 5' RACE reads using MiXCR and keeps one entry per CDR3 protein. The sample records 25,000 to 35,000 distinct CDR3 sequences, roughly 4.5% being singletons. The specimen sequenced was whole blood. Source of these receptors: an adult who was a healthcare worker with PCR-confirmed SARS-CoV-2 infection or an uninfected control (not recorded which).

Many counts were recorded for this clonotype. V usage is TRBV28 and J usage is TRBJ2-3; TRBD1 matches 7 bases. V shed 3 bases, J shed 1 base, and the junction held 1 base outside the gene matches. Germline CDR1 is MDHEN and CDR2 is SYDVKM. The CDR3 has 14 amino acids. The chain's CDR3 is CASSFGQGTDTQYF. Here the CDR3 DNA reads TGTGCCAGCAGTTTTGGACAGGGCACAGATACGCAGTATTTT.

This clonotype was detected only a few times. The chain recombines TRBV6-1 with TRBJ2-3, with 8 bases lining up with TRBD1. V trimming: 2 bases; J trimming: 4 bases; junction bases outside the gene matches: 8. The CDR3 consists of 16 residues. The germline gives CDR1 MNHNS, CDR2 SASEGT. The CDR3 sequence: CASSEFRTGSADTQYF. CDR3 nucleotide sequence: TGTGCCAGCAGTGAATTTCGGACAGGGTCCGCAGATACGCAGTATTTT.

The V and J genes are TRBV25-1 and TRBJ2-7, with a tentative D call TRBD2 (6 bases). CDR1 is MGHDK and CDR2 is SYGVNS in the germline V gene. Between the trimmed V and J ends, which lost 2 bases and 3 bases, there was a span of 11 bases. This CDR3 has 14 amino acids. This CDR3 reads CASSEVNSGYEQYF. The CDR3 nucleotides are TGTGCCAGCAGTGAAGTAAATAGCGGCTACGAGCAGTACTTC.

This clonotype was found many times. V is TRBV7-3 and J is TRBJ1-2; no clear D. The CDR3 runs 16 residues. Deletions cut 1 base from V and 2 bases from J, with 14 bases between. The germline CDR1 and CDR2 sequences are SGHTA and FQGTGA. CDR3 in DNA: TGTGCCAGCAGCTTAAATCGTGGGAGGTCCAACTATGGCTACACCTTC. Encoded protein: CASSLNRGRSNYGYTF.

This clonotype was counted a few times. The genes are TRBV7-2 and TRBJ2-1; TRBD1 agrees at 12 bases. The ends lost 1 base at V and 8 bases at J; junction bases unmatched: 6. Germline V gives CDR1 SGHTA, CDR2 FQGNSA. The CDR3 consists of 16 residues. In DNA, the CDR3 is TGTGCCAGCAGCTTAGAGGGACAGGGGGCCAGCCATGAGCAGTTCTTC. Amino acids: CASSLEGQGASHEQFF.

The table lists this clonotype with many counts. V gene TRBV7-9 combines with J gene TRBJ1-1; D is unresolved. Trimming took off 1 base at V and 2 bases at J, with 11 bases between the two ends. Germline CDR1 reads SEHNR; CDR2 reads FQNEAQ (reference sequence). The length of the CDR3 is 15 residues. The CDR3 is CASSLDLDLNTEAFF. The CDR3 nucleotides are TGTGCCAGCAGCTTAGACCTGGATCTAAACACTGAAGCTTTCTTT.

This clonotype has more than one count but fewer than ten. The chain is built from TRBV12-3 or TRBV12-4 and TRBJ2-1; 7 bases align to TRBD1. V trimming: 6 bases; J trimming: 2 bases; junction bases outside the gene matches: 4. CDR3 size: 14 residues. CDR3 sequence reads: CASRPGGTYNEQFF. CDR3 bases: TGTGCCAGCAGACCAGGGGGTACCTACAATGAGCAGTTCTTC.

This clonotype was picked up many times. The rearrangement links TRBV30 to TRBJ1-2; D gene uncertain. The germline V gene has CDR1 GTSNPN and CDR2 SVGIG (reference sequence). This CDR3 has 12 residues. V was trimmed by 2 bases and J by 8 bases, leaving 12 bases between them. The CDR3, as DNA: TGTGCCTGGAGTCCGGGCGCGGGGGGCTACACCTTC. This translates into CAWSPGAGGYTF. The full variable domain, rest sourced from reference TRBV30 and TRBJ1-2, is SQTIHQWPATLVQPVGSPLSLECTVEGTSNPNLYWYRQAAGRGLQLLFYSVGIGQISSEVPQNLSASRPQDRQFILSSKKLLLSDSGFYLCAWSPGAGGYTFGSGTRLTVV.

About this clonotype: Since no conserved phenylalanine or tryptophan closes the CDR3, a read error is the likely cause. The chain links TRBV7-9 to TRBJ2-7; 7 nucleotides agree with TRBD1. V lost 0 bases and J lost 0; bases outside the gene matches: 5. The V gene's germline CDR1 is SEHNR and CDR2 FQNEAQ (reference sequence). This CDR3 spans 16 amino acids. The CDR3 reads CASSLALTGSSYEQYI. In DNA form, the CDR3 reads TGTGCCAGCAGCTTAGCCTTGACAGGGAGCTCCTACGAGCAGTACATC.

Many counts were recorded for this clonotype. V and J are TRBV6-6 and TRBJ2-3; no firm D call. CDR1 MNHNY and CDR2 SVGAGI come from the germline V gene (reference sequence). V dropped 8 bases and J dropped 5 bases, with 14 bases sitting between them. The CDR3 loop spans 13 amino acids. The CDR3 here is CASGRVDGDTQYF. The CDR3 DNA reads TGTGCCAGCGGAAGGGTCGATGGAGATACGCAGTATTTT.

In this sample, this clonotype turned up many times. V gene TRBV7-9 combines with J gene TRBJ1-1; D unclear. CDR1 and CDR2 (germline): SEHNR, FQNEAQ (reference sequence). The CDR3 runs 14 residues. Trimming shortened V by 1 base and J by 1 base, and 7 bases separated the two germline ends. CDR3 sequence (DNA): TGTGCCAGCAGCTTAGATAAGGGGAACACTGAAGCTTTCTTT. This encodes CASSLDKGNTEAFF.

This clonotype has at least ten counts. The chain uses TRBV12-3 or TRBV12-4 and TRBJ2-3, with D perhaps TRBD2 (7 bases). Trimming took 7 bases from V and 0 from J, leaving 20 bases between them. The CDR3 runs 17 residues. CDR3 sequence: CASTRVWRGLSTDTQYF. The CDR3 coding sequence is TGTGCCAGCACCCGGGTCTGGCGGGGGCTAAGCACAGATACGCAGTATTTT.

This clonotype came up many times. The genes are TRBV29-1 and TRBJ2-3; D may be TRBD1 (6 bases). V gave up 7 bases and J gave up 6 bases, with 11 bases separating them. Germline values: CDR1 SQVTM, CDR2 ANQGSEA. The CDR3 covers 11 residues. The chain's CDR3 is CSGGQGDTQYF. The CDR3, as DNA: TGCAGCGGAGGCCAGGGGGATACGCAGTATTTT.

This clonotype was recorded many times. This chain connects TRBV11-2 to TRBJ2-1; 10 nucleotides agree with TRBD2. The J segment lost 7 bases and the V segment lost 5 bases, leaving 8 bases of the junction unmatched. The CDR3 is 15 residues long. Looked up from germline, CDR1 is SGHAT and CDR2 is FQNNGV. CDR3 in DNA: TGTGCCAGCAGCCCCACTAGCGGGGCGACTAATGAGCAGTTCTTC. This sequence encodes CASSPTSGATNEQFF.

This clonotype has ten or more counts. The chain couples TRBV6-2 or TRBV6-3 to TRBJ2-7, with a possible D match to TRBD2 (5 bases). The CDR3 totals 17 residues. Trimming cost V 2 bases and J 0 bases, with 17 bases left between them. The germline V gene has CDR1 MNHEY and CDR2 SVGEGT. CDR3 nucleotides: TGTGCCAGCAGTTACACCCGAACGGGGATCAGCTCCTACGAGCAGTACTTC. The encoded protein is CASSYTRTGISSYEQYF.

In this sample, this clonotype turned up a few times. The chain uses TRBV6-1 and TRBJ1-2; the D is unclear. CDR3 length: 15 residues. V was cut by 2 bases and J by 6 bases, with 16 bases left in between. Germline V CDR1 and CDR2: MNHNS, SASEGT. CDR3 sequence: CASSEIMAETNGYTF. CDR3 bases: TGTGCCAGCAGTGAAATTATGGCAGAGACAAATGGCTACACCTTC.

A few counts support this clonotype. V is TRBV19 and J is TRBJ1-5, with 10 bases matching TRBD1. Germline V gene lookup returns CDR1 LNHDA and CDR2 SQIVND (reference sequence). The CDR3 has 15 residues. J gave up 6 bases and V 5 bases, and 7 bases lay outside the gene matches. The CDR3 protein is CASSLGQGMGQPQHF. CDR3 DNA sequence: TGTGCCAGTAGTTTGGGACAGGGGATGGGTCAGCCCCAGCATTTT.

This clonotype was counted ten times or more. The V and J genes are TRBV6-5 and TRBJ1-2; D not certain. Per germline, CDR1 MNHEY and CDR2 SVGAGI. The CDR3 spans 14 residues. Trimming pared 6 bases from V and 2 bases from J, leaving 13 bases between. The CDR3 coding sequence is TGTGCCAGCAGACCCGGACCGCTGAACTATGGCTACACCTTC. Residues: CASRPGPLNYGYTF.